This is a list of T cell receptor beta chains from one sample in a study of T cell responses to AZD1222 COVID-19 vaccine. Clones were sequenced by immunoSEQ multiplex PCR, and TCRdb holds only the in-frame ones, with some missing. The table includes more than 50,000 clones, about 90% detected once. The sequenced sample was peripheral blood, obtained on day 0 of AZD1222 vaccination. These receptor sequences come from an adult in good health. The CDR3 runs from the conserved cysteine through the conserved F or W. D genes are given only for firm matches. Size tells how often a clone was seen (once, few, many) or the class of an expanded clone, and some rows leave it out.

>TRBV14|NA|TRBJ1-6|NA
CASSQGAGRLGSPLHF
TGTGCCAGCAGCCAAGGTGCAGGGCGTCTGGGTTCACCCCTCCACTTT
>TRBV6-1|TRBD2|TRBJ2-7|NA
CASSGRGRERGVYRSEQYF
TGTGCCAGCAGTGGGAGGGGGAGGGAGCGGGGGGTCTATCGCAGCGAGCAGTACTTC
>TRBV4-1|NA|TRBJ1-6|NA
CASSQERVSNSPLHF
TGCGCCAGCAGCCAAGAACGGGTCTCTAATTCACCCCTCCACTTT
>TRBV5-1|NA|TRBJ2-3|once
CASSLEGLDTQYF
TGCGCCAGCAGCCTGGAGGGATTGGATACGCAGTATTTT
>TRBV25-1|NA|TRBJ1-2|few
CASSWGRNYGYTF
TGTGCCAGCAGTTGGGGACGTAACTATGGCTACACCTTC
>TRBV12-5|NA|TRBJ1-1|NA
CASGPGPLMNTEAFF
TGTGCTAGTGGCCCTGGGCCTCTCATGAACACTGAAGCTTTCTTT
>TRBV5-6|NA|TRBJ2-3|NA
CASSLAVVRTDTQYF
TGTGCCAGCAGCTTGGCAGTAGTGCGCACAGATACGCAGTATTTT
>TRBV3-1/TRBV3-2|NA|TRBJ1-4|NA
CASSSQGFLGEKLFF
TGTGCCAGCAGCTCACAGGGATTTCTTGGAGAAAAACTGTTTTTT
>TRBV7-2|NA|TRBJ1-5|NA
CASSLGGYNQPQHF
TGTGCCAGCAGCTTAGGGGGTTACAATCAGCCCCAGCATTTT
>TRBV5-6|NA|TRBJ2-3|NA
CASSFGGSGPDTQYF
TGTGCCAGCAGCTTTGGGGGGAGCGGTCCAGATACGCAGTATTTT
>TRBV7-2|NA|TRBJ2-7|once
CASSKKDRDYYEQYF
TGTGCCAGCAGCAAAAAGGACAGGGACTACTACGAGCAGTACTTC
>TRBV5-1|NA|TRBJ2-2|NA
CASSSPGAGRAGELFF
TGCGCCAGCAGTTCACCGGGAGCAGGGCGTGCCGGGGAGCTGTTTTTT
>TRBV18|NA|TRBJ1-4|NA
CASIGQPHWTNEKLFF
TGTGCCAGTATCGGGCAGCCCCATTGGACTAATGAAAAACTGTTTTTT
>TRBV15|NA|TRBJ2-3|NA
CATSRELVGTDTQYF
TGTGCCACCAGCAGGGAGCTTGTAGGCACAGATACGCAGTATTTT
>TRBV6-5|TRBD1|TRBJ2-2|NA
CASRGQGRTGELFF
TGTGCCAGCAGGGGACAGGGGCGAACCGGGGAGCTGTTTTTT
>TRBV18|NA|TRBJ1-4|NA
CASSKDEKLFF
TGTGCCAGCTCAAAGGATGAAAAACTGTTTTTT
>TRBV18|NA|TRBJ1-1|once
CASSTVGDTEAFF
TGTGCCAGCTCAACCGTGGGGGACACTGAAGCTTTCTTT
>TRBV6-6|NA|TRBJ1-2|NA
CASADYGYTF
TGTGCCAGCGCAGACTATGGCTACACCTTC
>TRBV7-9|TRBD1|TRBJ1-5|NA
CASSLGQGLNQPQHF
TGTGCCAGCAGCCTCGGACAGGGGCTCAATCAGCCCCAGCATTTT
>TRBV7-8|NA|TRBJ1-6|NA
CASSLDRRNSPLHF
TGTGCCAGCAGCTTAGACAGAAGGAATTCACCCCTCCACTTT
>TRBV5-6|NA|TRBJ2-7|NA
CASSHGSLYEQYF
TGTGCCAGCAGCCACGGGAGTCTCTACGAGCAGTACTTC
>TRBV6-5|TRBD1|TRBJ1-1|NA
CASSSRTGNTEAFF
TGTGCCAGCAGTTCAAGGACAGGGAACACTGAAGCTTTCTTT
>TRBV9|NA|TRBJ1-2|NA
CASTPGGANYGYTF
TGTGCCAGCACCCCTGGGGGAGCGAACTATGGCTACACCTTC
>TRBV12-3/TRBV12-4|NA|TRBJ1-1|NA
CASSLEQGTEAFF
TGTGCCAGCAGTTTAGAACAGGGAACTGAAGCTTTCTTT
>TRBV7-9|NA|TRBJ2-2|NA
CASSFGYTGELFF
TGTGCCAGCAGCTTTGGATACACCGGGGAGCTGTTTTTT
>TRBV19|NA|TRBJ1-1|NA
CASSILQGTEAFF
TGTGCCAGTAGCATCCTCCAGGGAACTGAAGCTTTCTTT
>TRBV3-1/TRBV3-2|NA|TRBJ2-7|NA
CASSLWTSSYEQYF
TGTGCCAGCAGCCTTTGGACGAGCTCCTACGAGCAGTACTTC
>TRBV3-1/TRBV3-2|TRBD1|TRBJ1-6|once
CASNLRTGNSPLHF
TGTGCCAGCAACCTGAGGACAGGGAACTCACCCCTCCACTTT
>TRBV19|TRBD1|TRBJ1-5|NA
CASSIGQGAQPQHF
TGTGCCAGTAGTATCGGGCAGGGGGCTCAGCCCCAGCATTTT
>TRBV11-2|TRBD1|TRBJ1-5|once
CASSLRGGGNQPQHF
TGTGCCAGCAGCTTACGAGGGGGCGGCAATCAGCCCCAGCATTTT
>TRBV18|NA|TRBJ1-2|NA
CASSPSTVNYGYTF
TGTGCCAGCTCACCGTCGACGGTCAACTATGGCTACACCTTC
>TRBV10-3|NA|TRBJ2-3|NA
CAISGPTRDTQYF
TGTGCCATCAGTGGGCCGACAAGGGATACGCAGTATTTT
>TRBV5-1|TRBD1|TRBJ1-1|NA
CASSETGGGTEAFF
TGCGCCAGCAGCGAAACAGGGGGCGGCACTGAAGCTTTCTTT
>TRBV4-1|TRBD2|TRBJ2-1|NA
CASKPNSEAGGYNEQFF
TGCGCCAGCAAACCCAATTCCGAAGCGGGGGGATACAATGAGCAGTTCTTC
>TRBV6-2/TRBV6-3|TRBD1|TRBJ2-4|NA
CASSSTGGDQLNIQYF
TGTGCCAGCAGTTCGACAGGGGGTGACCAGTTGAACATTCAGTACTTC
>TRBV7-9|NA|TRBJ2-4|NA
CASSLARQNIQYF
TGTGCCAGCAGCTTAGCGAGACAGAACATTCAGTACTTC
>TRBV5-5|NA|TRBJ2-7|NA
CASSLVGGAWSSYEQYF
TGTGCCAGCAGCTTGGTAGGCGGCGCCTGGAGCTCCTACGAGCAGTACTTC
>TRBV4-1|NA|TRBJ2-7|NA
CASSQDQGLREQYF
TGCGCCAGCAGCCAAGATCAGGGTTTGAGAGAGCAGTACTTC
>TRBV7-2|TRBD2|TRBJ2-1|NA
CASSLRGGANNEQFF
TGTGCCAGCAGCTTACGCGGGGGGGCCAACAATGAGCAGTTCTTC
>TRBV30|NA|TRBJ2-3|NA
CAWSKRGFTDTQYF
TGTGCCTGGTCGAAAAGGGGCTTTACAGATACGCAGTATTTT
>TRBV3-1/TRBV3-2|NA|TRBJ2-7|NA
CASSPRTAGTSYEQYF
TGTGCCAGCAGCCCGAGAACTGCCGGGACCTCATACGAGCAGTACTTC
>TRBV4-1|NA|TRBJ2-3|NA
CASSQRSGPSTDTQYF
TGCGCCAGCAGCCAACGGAGCGGCCCTAGCACAGATACGCAGTATTTT
>TRBV19|NA|TRBJ1-2|NA
CASSIGVSNYGYTF
TGTGCCAGTAGTATCGGTGTCAGTAACTATGGCTACACCTTC
>TRBV6-2/TRBV6-3|NA|TRBJ1-5|NA
CASRPGGYGQPQHF
TGTGCCAGCCGCCCGGGGGGCTATGGGCAGCCCCAGCATTTT
>TRBV5-3|NA|TRBJ1-2|NA
CARSLATGYTF
TGTGCCAGAAGCTTGGCCACCGGCTACACCTTC
>TRBV19|NA|TRBJ2-2|NA
CASSIDWVGDTGELFF
TGTGCCAGTAGTATAGATTGGGTAGGGGACACCGGGGAGCTGTTTTTT
>TRBV7-7|TRBD1|TRBJ1-1|NA
CASSPNLAGTANTEAFF
TGTGCCAGCAGCCCGAACCTAGCCGGGACAGCTAACACTGAAGCTTTCTTT
>TRBV4-1|NA|TRBJ1-1|NA
CASSQGPGMNTEAFF
TGCGCCAGCAGCCAAGGCCCGGGCATGAACACTGAAGCTTTCTTT
>TRBV29-1|NA|TRBJ1-3|NA
CSVEEGVGNTIYF
TGCAGCGTAGAAGAAGGAGTTGGAAACACCATATATTTT
>TRBV27|TRBD1|TRBJ1-2|NA
CASSPPGQGIGGYTF
TGTGCCAGCAGTCCCCCGGGACAGGGGATCGGTGGCTACACCTTC
>TRBV15|NA|TRBJ1-1|NA
CATSRVGLEAFF
TGTGCCACCAGCAGAGTCGGGTTAGAAGCTTTCTTT
>TRBV5-1|NA|TRBJ2-7|NA
CASSMGPSSYEQYF
TGCGCCAGCAGCATGGGCCCAAGCTCCTACGAGCAGTACTTC